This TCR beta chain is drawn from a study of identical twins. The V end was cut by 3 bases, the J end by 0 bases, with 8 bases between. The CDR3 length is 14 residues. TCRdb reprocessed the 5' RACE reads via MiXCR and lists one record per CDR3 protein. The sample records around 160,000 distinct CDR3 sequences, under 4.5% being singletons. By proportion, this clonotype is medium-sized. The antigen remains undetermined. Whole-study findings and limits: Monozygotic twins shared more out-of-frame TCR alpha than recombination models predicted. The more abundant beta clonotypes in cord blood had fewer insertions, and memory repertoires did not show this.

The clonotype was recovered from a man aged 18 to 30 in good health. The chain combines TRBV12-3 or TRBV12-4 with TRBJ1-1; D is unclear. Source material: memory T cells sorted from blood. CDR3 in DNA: TGTGCCAGCAGTTTCGACGGACTGAACACTGAAGCTTTCTTT. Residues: CASSFDGLNTEAFF.